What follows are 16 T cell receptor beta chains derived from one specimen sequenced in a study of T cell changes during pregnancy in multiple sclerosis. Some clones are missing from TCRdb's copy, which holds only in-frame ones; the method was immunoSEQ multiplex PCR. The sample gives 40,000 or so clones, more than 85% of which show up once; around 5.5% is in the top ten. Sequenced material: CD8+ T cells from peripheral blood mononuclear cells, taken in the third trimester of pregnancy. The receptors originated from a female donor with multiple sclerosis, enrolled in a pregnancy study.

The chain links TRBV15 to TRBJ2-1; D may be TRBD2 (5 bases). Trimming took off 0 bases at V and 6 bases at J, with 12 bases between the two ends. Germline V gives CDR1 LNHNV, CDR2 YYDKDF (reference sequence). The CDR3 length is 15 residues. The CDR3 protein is CATSRDREAANEQFF. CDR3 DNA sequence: TGTGCCACCAGCAGAGATCGTGAAGCGGCCAATGAGCAGTTCTTC.

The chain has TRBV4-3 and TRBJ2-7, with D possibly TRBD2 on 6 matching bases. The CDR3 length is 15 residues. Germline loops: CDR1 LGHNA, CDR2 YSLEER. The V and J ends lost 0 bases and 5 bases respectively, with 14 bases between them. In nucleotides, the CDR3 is TGCGCCAGCAGCCAAGAAACTAGCTTGGGCCACGAGCAGTACTTC. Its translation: CASSQETSLGHEQYF.

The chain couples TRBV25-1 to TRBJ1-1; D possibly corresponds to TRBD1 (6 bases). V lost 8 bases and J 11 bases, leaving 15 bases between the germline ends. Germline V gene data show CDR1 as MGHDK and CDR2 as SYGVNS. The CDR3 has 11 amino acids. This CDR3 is CASGGGRSAFF. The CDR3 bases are TGTGCCAGCGGGGGGGGGCGGTCGGCTTTCTTT. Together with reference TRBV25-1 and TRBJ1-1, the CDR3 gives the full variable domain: EADIYQTPRYLVIGTGKKITLECSQTMGHDKMYWYQQDPGMELHLIHYSYGVNSTEKGDLSSESTVSRIRTEHFPLTLESARPSHTSQYLCASGGGRSAFFGQGTRLTVV.

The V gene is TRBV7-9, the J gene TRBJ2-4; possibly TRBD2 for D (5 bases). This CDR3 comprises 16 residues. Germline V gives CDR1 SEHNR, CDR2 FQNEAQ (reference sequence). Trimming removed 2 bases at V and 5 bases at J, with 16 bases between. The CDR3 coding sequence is TGTGCCAGCAGCTTACTCACGGACTGGAGAGAAAACATTCAGTACTTC. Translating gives CASSLLTDWRENIQYF.

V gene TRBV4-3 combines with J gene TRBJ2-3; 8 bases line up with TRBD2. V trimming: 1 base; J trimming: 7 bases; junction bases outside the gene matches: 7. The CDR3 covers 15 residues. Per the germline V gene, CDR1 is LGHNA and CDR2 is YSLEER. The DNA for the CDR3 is TGCGCCAGCAGCCAAGCGTCGGGGGGGAGCCATACGCAGTATTTT. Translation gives CASSQASGGSHTQYF.

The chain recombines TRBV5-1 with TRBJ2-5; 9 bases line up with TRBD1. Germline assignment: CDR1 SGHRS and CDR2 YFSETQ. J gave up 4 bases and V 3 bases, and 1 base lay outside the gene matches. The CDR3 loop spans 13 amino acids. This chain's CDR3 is CASSWGQGETQYF. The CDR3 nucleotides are TGCGCCAGCAGCTGGGGACAGGGAGAGACCCAGTACTTC.

CDR3 DNA sequence: TGTGCCAGCAGTTTATCTAGCGGGGGGTACAATGAGCAGTTCTTC. Translated: CASSLSSGGYNEQFF. The rearrangement links TRBV28 to TRBJ2-1, with 11 bases matching TRBD2. Looked up from germline, CDR1 is MDHEN and CDR2 is SYDVKM. The V gene end was trimmed by 1 base and the J gene end by 4 bases; junction bases not matched to a gene: 0. The CDR3 runs 15 residues.

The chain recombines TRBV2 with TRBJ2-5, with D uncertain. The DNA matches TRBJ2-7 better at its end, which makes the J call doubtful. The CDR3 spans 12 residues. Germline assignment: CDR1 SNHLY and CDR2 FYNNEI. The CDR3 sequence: CAGLGGYYEQYF. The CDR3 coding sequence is TGTGCCGGCCTAGGCGGCTACTACGAGCAGTACTTC.

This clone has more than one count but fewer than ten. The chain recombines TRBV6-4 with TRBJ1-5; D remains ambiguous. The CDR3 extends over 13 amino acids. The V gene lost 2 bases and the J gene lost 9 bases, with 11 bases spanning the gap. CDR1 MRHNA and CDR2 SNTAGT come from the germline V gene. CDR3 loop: CASSDSENGPQHF. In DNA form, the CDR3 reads TGTGCCAGCAGTGACAGCGAGAACGGGCCCCAGCATTTT.

The DNA of the CDR3 is TGTGCCAGCAGTTTAGGGTGGAGGAAGGAAAAACTGTTTTTT. Its translation: CASSLGWRKEKLFF. This rearrangement joins TRBV27 to TRBJ1-4, with D uncertain. CDR1 is MNHEY, CDR2 SMNVEV, per germline (reference sequence). CDR3 length: 14 residues. V was cut by 2 bases and J by 8 bases, with 12 bases left in between.

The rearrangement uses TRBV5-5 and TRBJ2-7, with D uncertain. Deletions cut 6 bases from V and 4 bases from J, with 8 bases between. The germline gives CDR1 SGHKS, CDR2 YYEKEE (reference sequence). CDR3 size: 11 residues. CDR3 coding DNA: TGTGCCAGCACGCGTGCGTACGAGCAGTACTTC. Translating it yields CASTRAYEQYF.

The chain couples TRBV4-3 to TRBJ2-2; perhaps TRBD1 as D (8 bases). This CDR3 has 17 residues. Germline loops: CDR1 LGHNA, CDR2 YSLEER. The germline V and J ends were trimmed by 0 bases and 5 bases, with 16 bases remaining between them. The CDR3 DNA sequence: TGCGCCAGCAGCCAAGATCTCGGACAGGGAGGGACCGGGGAGCTGTTTTTT. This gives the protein CASSQDLGQGGTGELFF.

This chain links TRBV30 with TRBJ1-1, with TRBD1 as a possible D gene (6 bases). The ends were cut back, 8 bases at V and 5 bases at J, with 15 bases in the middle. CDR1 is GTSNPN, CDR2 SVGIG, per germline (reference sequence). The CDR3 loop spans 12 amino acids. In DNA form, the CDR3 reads TGTGCCGGGGAGGGGGGGGGAACTGAAGCTTTCTTT. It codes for CAGEGGGTEAFF.

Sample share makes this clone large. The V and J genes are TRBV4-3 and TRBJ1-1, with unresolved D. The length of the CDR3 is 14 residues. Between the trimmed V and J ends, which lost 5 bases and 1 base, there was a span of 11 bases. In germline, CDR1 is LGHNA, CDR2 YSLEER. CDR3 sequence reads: CASSDNNENTEAFF. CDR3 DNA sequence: TGCGCCAGCAGCGATAACAATGAGAACACTGAAGCTTTCTTT.

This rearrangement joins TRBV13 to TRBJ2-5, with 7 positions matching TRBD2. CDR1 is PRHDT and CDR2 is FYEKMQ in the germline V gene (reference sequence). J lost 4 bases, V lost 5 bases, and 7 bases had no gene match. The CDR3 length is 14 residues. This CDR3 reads CASSVREEGETQYF. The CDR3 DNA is TGTGCCAGCAGCGTCCGGGAGGAAGGAGAGACCCAGTACTTC.

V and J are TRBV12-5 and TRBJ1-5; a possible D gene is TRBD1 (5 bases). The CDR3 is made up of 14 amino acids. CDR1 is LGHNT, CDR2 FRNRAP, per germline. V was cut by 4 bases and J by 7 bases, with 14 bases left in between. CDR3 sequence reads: CASGSATVTQPQHF. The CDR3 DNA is TGTGCTAGTGGTTCGGCGACAGTGACCCAGCCCCAGCATTTT.